The 25 T cell receptor beta chains in this list originate from one sample, sequenced in a study of T-cell memory formation after mild COVID-19. TCRdb re-analysed the 5' RACE reads in MiXCR, keeping a single row per CDR3 protein. The table lists more than 450,000 distinct CDR3 sequences, about 20% of them singletons. Sequencing was carried out using PBMCs or a T cell subset sorted from them (not recorded which). The receptors were sampled from an adult woman who had mild COVID-19 (a few samples of this study predate the infection). Cell type and time point are not known.

In this sample, this clonotype turned up a few times. This chain joins TRBV6-5 and TRBJ1-1; the match to TRBD1 covers 7 bases. The CDR3 extends over 15 amino acids. CDR1 and CDR2 (germline): MNHEY, SVGAGI. Trimming removed 6 bases from V and 0 bases from J; junction bases left unmatched: 7. CDR3 in DNA: TGTGCCAGCAGAACGAGGACAGGAATGAACACTGAAGCTTTCTTT. Translation gives CASRTRTGMNTEAFF.

Only a few counts were recorded for this clonotype. The chain joins TRBV4-3 to TRBJ2-2; D call uncertain. Trimming shortened V by 0 bases and J by 1 base, and 6 bases separated the two germline ends. CDR1 is LGHNA, CDR2 YSLEER, per germline. This CDR3 spans 15 amino acids. CDR3 in DNA: TGCGCCAGCAGCCAAGATATCGGGAACACCGGGGAGCTGTTTTTT. This translates into CASSQDIGNTGELFF.

The chain recombines TRBV3-1 with TRBJ2-3; 9 bases fit TRBD2. The CDR3 is 17 residues long. From germline, CDR1 is LGHDT and CDR2 YNNKEL (reference sequence). V was clipped by 2 bases and J by 5 bases; unmatched bases: 11. This CDR3 is CASSQNSGSNLIDTQYF. DNA for the CDR3: TGTGCCAGCAGCCAAAATAGCGGGAGCAATTTAATAGATACGCAGTATTTT.

The DNA for the CDR3 is TGCGCCAGCAGCCAAGATTTGCAGGGGGCGCGTCTTATGCACGAGCAGTACTTC. Amino acid sequence: CASSQDLQGARLMHEQYF. The gene calls are TRBV4-3 and TRBJ2-7; 8 bases fit TRBD1. Per germline, CDR1 LGHNA and CDR2 YSLEER. The V and J ends lost 0 bases and 5 bases, in that order; junction bases with no gene match: 15. This CDR3 has 18 amino acids.

This clonotype was observed many times. This chain uses TRBV9 with TRBJ2-7; 9 bases fit TRBD1. The CDR3 consists of 15 residues. The germline gives CDR1 SGDLS, CDR2 YYNGEE. J lost 6 bases, V lost 0 bases, and 7 bases had no gene match. CDR3 amino acids: CASSVDAGTGSEQYF. CDR3 in DNA: TGTGCCAGCAGCGTAGACGCCGGGACAGGGTCCGAGCAGTACTTC.

This clonotype was counted a few times. The chain links TRBV4-1 to TRBJ2-7, with D perhaps TRBD1 or TRBD2 (6 bases each). This CDR3 is 16 amino acids long. Trimming cost V 6 bases and J 0 bases, with 18 bases left between them. From germline, CDR1 is MGHRA and CDR2 YSYEKL. The CDR3 loop is CASSRGGSSGSYEQYF. The CDR3 DNA is TGCGCCAGCAGTCGAGGGGGAAGTAGCGGCTCCTACGAGCAGTACTTC.

The chain employs TRBV6-2 or TRBV6-3 and TRBJ2-2; 9 nucleotides align to TRBD1. Per germline, CDR1 MNHEY and CDR2 SVGEGT. Trimming at V came to 5 bases and at J to 6 bases, leaving 7 bases not matched to a gene. The CDR3 is made up of 15 amino acids. The CDR3 loop is CASSGTGRWSGELFF. CDR3 DNA: TGTGCCAGCAGTGGGACAGGGAGATGGTCCGGGGAGCTGTTTTTT.

This clonotype was seen a handful of times. V usage is TRBV20-1 and J usage is TRBJ2-7; 9 bases map to TRBD1. Germline CDR1 reads DFQATT; CDR2 reads SNEGSKA (reference sequence). The CDR3 spans 14 residues. V shed 6 bases, J shed 4 bases, and the junction held 10 bases outside the gene matches. The CDR3 nucleotides are TGCAGTGCCAGTGGGGGGACAGGGCGGTACGAGCAGTACTTC. Translated, it gives CSASGGTGRYEQYF.

The table lists this clonotype with a few counts. The chain employs TRBV20-1 and TRBJ1-6; unclear D gene. V gave up 8 bases and J gave up 5 bases, with 16 bases separating them. This CDR3 spans 14 amino acids. Germline assignment: CDR1 DFQATT and CDR2 SNEGSKA (reference sequence). The CDR3 bases are TGCAGTTCCGGGCGGACCCTTAATAATTCACCCCTCCACTTT. It yields the protein CSSGRTLNNSPLHF.

This clonotype showed up just a few times. This chain links TRBV7-9 with TRBJ1-2, with a possible D match to TRBD1 (5 bases). V lost 1 base and J 8 bases, leaving 14 bases between the germline ends. Germline loops: CDR1 SEHNR, CDR2 FQNEAQ (reference sequence). This CDR3 spans 14 amino acids. The CDR3 bases are TGTGCCAGCAGCTTAGGAACAGGAGATCGGGGCTACACCTTC. Protein sequence: CASSLGTGDRGYTF.

This clonotype was detected ten times or more. V usage is TRBV12-3 or TRBV12-4 and J usage is TRBJ1-2; no reliable D call. The CDR3 runs 14 residues. Deletions cut 4 bases from V and 0 bases from J, with 9 bases between. Here the CDR3 reads CASSSGLPNYGYTF. The CDR3 DNA reads as TGTGCCAGCAGTTCGGGCCTACCTAACTATGGCTACACCTTC.

The chain has TRBV2 and TRBJ1-2; no definite D call. Trimming pared 2 bases from V and 4 bases from J, leaving 11 bases between. In germline, CDR1 is SNHLY, CDR2 FYNNEI. The CDR3 spans 14 residues. Here the CDR3 reads CASSEMRVGYGYTF. In DNA form, the CDR3 reads TGTGCCAGCAGTGAAATGAGGGTTGGCTATGGCTACACCTTC.

This clonotype has more than one count but fewer than ten. The chain joins TRBV7-8 to TRBJ2-1; 8 bases agree with TRBD2. CDR1 SGHVS and CDR2 FQNEAQ come from the germline V gene. The V gene end was trimmed by 4 bases and the J gene end by 6 bases; junction bases not matched to a gene: 5. The CDR3 length is 14 residues. DNA for the CDR3: TGTGCCAGCAGCTGGGCCGGGAGGGCCAATGAGCAGTTCTTC. Amino acids: CASSWAGRANEQFF.

This clonotype was seen only a few times. The genes are TRBV28 and TRBJ2-7; 9 bases align to TRBD2. With V trimmed by 3 bases and J by 1 base, 10 bases remained unmatched. CDR1 MDHEN and CDR2 SYDVKM come from the germline V gene. The CDR3 loop spans 17 amino acids. The CDR3 protein is CASSFGAGGPGSYEQYF. The CDR3, as DNA: TGTGCCAGCAGTTTTGGTGCGGGAGGGCCGGGATCCTACGAGCAGTACTTC.

The rearrangement links TRBV6-6 to TRBJ1-2; tentatively, D is TRBD1 (6 bases). The CDR3 is made up of 14 amino acids. Germline CDR1 is MNHNY and CDR2 is SVGAGI (reference sequence). The V and J ends lost 8 bases and 7 bases respectively, with 20 bases between them. CDR3 protein: CASGGQQLTGGYTF. CDR3 DNA: TGTGCCAGCGGCGGACAGCAACTAACAGGTGGCTACACCTTC.

This clonotype was observed at least ten times. This rearrangement joins TRBV7-9 to TRBJ2-5; 11 nucleotides agree with TRBD2. V lost 1 base, J lost 4 bases, and 2 bases stayed unmatched. CDR3 length equals 15 residues. Germline V gene data show CDR1 as SEHNR and CDR2 as FQNEAQ (reference sequence). The CDR3: CASSLVGLAGETQYF. The CDR3 DNA sequence: TGTGCCAGCAGCTTAGTTGGACTAGCGGGAGAGACCCAGTACTTC.

The chain joins TRBV20-1 to TRBJ2-1, with D possibly being TRBD2 (5 bases). CDR1 and CDR2 (germline): DFQATT, SNEGSKA (reference sequence). This CDR3 has 16 amino acids. Trimming pared 1 base from V and 5 bases from J, leaving 18 bases between. CDR3 sequence reads: CSARGGDLGGHNEQFF. Here the CDR3 DNA reads TGCAGTGCTAGAGGAGGTGACCTCGGAGGTCACAATGAGCAGTTCTTC.

This clonotype turned up a few times. V usage is TRBV13 and J usage is TRBJ2-4; TRBD2 might be the D (5 bases). V was trimmed by 0 bases and J by 3 bases, leaving 15 bases between them. Germline V gives CDR1 PRHDT, CDR2 FYEKMQ (reference sequence). The CDR3 consists of 17 residues. This CDR3 reads CASSLGVGEFGKNIQYF. Here the CDR3 DNA reads TGTGCCAGCAGCTTAGGCGTTGGGGAGTTTGGCAAAAACATTCAGTACTTC.

The V gene is TRBV7-8, the J gene TRBJ2-7; 8 positions match TRBD2. The CDR3 totals 14 residues. Germline V lookup: CDR1 SGHVS, CDR2 FQNEAQ. The V gene end was trimmed by 5 bases and the J gene end by 3 bases; junction bases not matched to a gene: 6. The CDR3 nucleotides read TGTGCCAGCAGCGTGACCGGGACTAGCTACGAGCAGTACTTC. This translates into CASSVTGTSYEQYF.

This clonotype showed up many times. V is TRBV5-1 and J is TRBJ2-5; D is unclear. CDR1 is SGHRS and CDR2 is YFSETQ in the germline V gene. Trimming shortened V by 2 bases and J by 1 base, and 15 bases separated the two germline ends. This CDR3 has 16 amino acids. The DNA of the CDR3 is TGCGCCAGCAGCTTTTCTGTCGGAAGCACCCAAGAGACCCAGTACTTC. It encodes CASSFSVGSTQETQYF.

The chain recombines TRBV20-1 with TRBJ2-5; 8 bases map to TRBD2. The CDR3 loop spans 17 amino acids. Unmatched junction bases numbered 16, after V lost 2 bases and J lost 5 bases. CDR1 is DFQATT, CDR2 SNEGSKA, per germline (reference sequence). The chain's CDR3 is CSARIALGGGPRETQYF. The CDR3 region has the DNA TGCAGTGCTAGAATTGCCCTTGGCGGGGGGCCCCGGGAGACCCAGTACTTC.

The rearrangement uses TRBV27 and TRBJ2-2; TRBD1 matches at 7 bases. Trimming at V came to 4 bases and at J to 6 bases, leaving 5 bases not matched to a gene. The CDR3 is 14 amino acids. CDR1 and CDR2 (germline): MNHEY, SMNVEV (reference sequence). The CDR3 region has the DNA TGTGCCAGCAGTTCCGACAGGGTGGCCGGGGAGCTGTTTTTT. It encodes CASSSDRVAGELFF.

The table lists this clonotype with a few counts. V usage is TRBV2 and J usage is TRBJ2-2; no clear D. The CDR3 length is 11 residues. Deletions cut 9 bases from V and 6 bases from J, with 8 bases between. CDR1 and CDR2 from the germline V gene are SNHLY and FYNNEI. The CDR3 DNA sequence: TGTGCCAGTAGAAAGGCCGGGGAGCTGTTTTTT. Translation gives CASRKAGELFF.

A few counts support this clonotype. The genes are TRBV20-1 and TRBJ2-3, with D unclear. The germline V gene has CDR1 DFQATT and CDR2 SNEGSKA (reference sequence). V lost 1 base, J lost 5 bases, and 13 bases lay in between. This CDR3 comprises 14 residues. The DNA for the CDR3 is TGCAGTGCTAGAGCCTCTCAAGCTAGAGATACGCAGTATTTT. Its translation is CSARASQARDTQYF.

In this sample, this clonotype turned up a few times. The chain links TRBV7-8 to TRBJ1-5, with 7 bases identical to TRBD1. Trimming took 5 bases from V and 3 from J; bases not matched to a gene: 4. This CDR3 is 14 amino acids long. Per germline, CDR1 SGHVS and CDR2 FQNEAQ. The CDR3 loop is CASSHDRVNQPQHF. DNA for the CDR3: TGTGCCAGCAGCCATGACAGGGTCAATCAGCCCCAGCATTTT.